The 8 T cell receptor beta chains reported below all come from one sample, sequenced in a study of graft-versus-host responses after intestinal transplantation. Their antigens are not known. Here immunoSEQ multiplex PCR was the method, and the copy in TCRdb shows in-frame clones only, minus some. The sample has about 59,000 clones, roughly 93% seen once; the top ten hold under 0.45%. This specimen consisted of unstimulated CD4+ T cells sorted from spleen or lymph node cells, obtained before transplant. The receptors come from a human donor who was the organ donor for an intestinal transplant.

The chain uses TRBV5-5 and TRBJ2-2; D not certain. Trimming removed 1 base from V and 6 bases from J, with 10 bases in between. Germline CDR1 reads SGHKS; CDR2 reads YYEKEE (reference sequence). This CDR3 has 14 residues. CDR3 bases: TGTGCCAGCAGCTTGTATCGGTTAGCCGGGGAGCTGTTTTTT. It specifies CASSLYRLAGELFF.

The chain uses TRBV4-2 and TRBJ2-7; D may be TRBD1 (5 bases). CDR3 length equals 17 residues. The germline V gene encodes CDR1 LGHNA and CDR2 YNFKEQ. Trimming pared 0 bases from V and 5 bases from J, leaving 20 bases between. The CDR3 region is CASSQEGAHPGSHEQYF. The DNA of the CDR3 is TGTGCCAGCAGCCAAGAAGGGGCCCATCCAGGGTCCCACGAGCAGTACTTC.

The J gene is TRBJ1-2, the V gene TRBV6-5; D is uncertain. The germline CDR1 and CDR2 sequences are MNHEY and SVGAGI. There are 12 residues in the CDR3. Trimming cost V 2 bases and J 4 bases, with 5 bases left between them. Here the CDR3 DNA reads TGTGCCAGCAGTTACGGTGGCTATGGCTACACCTTC. Its translation: CASSYGGYGYTF.

This clone was seen a single time. The chain links TRBV6-6 to TRBJ2-5, with D possibly TRBD1 on 6 matching bases. V was pared by 6 bases and J by 5 bases, with 16 bases between. The CDR3 runs 14 residues. Germline V gene sequence: CDR1 MNHNY, CDR2 SVGAGI (reference sequence). The CDR3 reads CASREYRAQETQYF. The CDR3 bases are TGTGCCAGCAGGGAATACAGGGCTCAGGAGACCCAGTACTTC.

Comments on this clone: At one end, the junction sequence differs from germline, possibly due to a read error. This chain links TRBV7-7 with TRBJ2-7; 8 positions match TRBD1. The CDR3 runs 15 residues. CDR1 and CDR2 from the germline V gene are SSHAT and FNYEAQ (reference sequence). The CDR3 DNA sequence: TGTGCTAGCAGCTTAGGGCAGGGGGCAGGTTACGAGCAGTACTTC. Translating gives CASSLGQGAGYEQYF.

The chain combines TRBV9 with TRBJ1-4; no clear D. Germline V gene data show CDR1 as SGDLS and CDR2 as YYNGEE. V gave up 0 bases and J gave up 6 bases, with 9 bases separating them. CDR3 length: 14 amino acids. In DNA form, the CDR3 reads TGTGCCAGCAGCGTAGGGATTAAGGATGAAAAACTGTTTTTT. Amino acids: CASSVGIKDEKLFF.

The chain carries TRBV18 and TRBJ2-7; 10 bases map to TRBD2. Germline V gene lookup returns CDR1 KGHSH and CDR2 LQKENI. This CDR3 spans 19 amino acids. The junction had 17 bases not matched to a gene; V was cut back by 3 bases and J by 3 bases. The chain's CDR3 is CASSPTGPSGGRSGYEQYF. Written as DNA, the CDR3 is TGTGCCAGCTCACCGACTGGTCCTAGCGGGGGCCGCTCGGGCTACGAGCAGTACTTC.

This chain uses TRBV14 with TRBJ2-6; D unclear. The CDR3 runs to 15 residues. Germline V CDR1 and CDR2: SGHDN, FVKESK. Trimming left V 1 base short and J 3 bases short, with 7 bases between. The DNA of the CDR3 is TGTGCCAGCAGCCAAGGGGTGCTTGGGGCCAACGTCCTGACTTTC. Encoded protein: CASSQGVLGANVLTF. The full variable domain, completed using reference TRBV14 and TRBJ2-6, is EAGVTQFPSHSVIEKGQTVTLRCDPISGHDNLYWYRRVMGKEIKFLLHFVKESKQDESGMPNNRFLAERTGGTYSTLKVQPAELEDSGVYFCASSQGVLGANVLTFGAGSRLTVL.